Sequencing of this T cell receptor (beta chain) was carried out in a study of T-cell reconstitution after alpha-beta-depleted transplantation in children. Study findings and constraints: About two months after transplant, alpha-beta T cells reportedly came from several hundred expanded graft clones. Where some patients showed high TCRbeta diversity at day 60, it came from recipient T cells and thymic progenitors that had survived. A year had passed since transplant, and T-cell counts and diversity by then came mostly from newly produced T cells.

The authors prepared the TCRbeta library with unique molecular identifiers. Each CDR3 protein is one row after TCRdb ran MiXCR on the PCR reads. The data show some 70,000 distinct CDR3 sequences, just under 5% seen once. This clonotype was observed many times. Its antigen is undetermined. The V end lost 7 bases, the J end lost 7 bases, and 14 bases lay between the germline ends. Germline CDR1 reads SGHTA; CDR2 reads FQGNSA. The CDR3 extends over 13 amino acids. Sample: PBMCs, mostly from graft donor cells, taken 180 days after TCRalphabeta/CD19-depleted stem cell transplant. The receptor's source is a boy under two years old who had a stem cell transplant for acute myeloid leukemia, so the T cells may come from the graft donor. The chain is built from TRBV7-2 and TRBJ1-5; tentative D call: TRBD1 (6 bases). The CDR3 here is CASTMRGGQPQHF. The CDR3 DNA reads TGTGCCAGCACCATGAGGGGGGGGCAGCCCCAGCATTTT.